Reported below is one T cell receptor (beta chain). The antigen remains undetermined. The CDR3 sequence is 17 residues long. From germline, CDR1 is SGDLS and CDR2 YYNGEE. Trimming shortened V by 0 bases and J by 0 bases, and 13 bases separated the two germline ends. The authors sorted naive CD8 T cells as CD8+CD4-CCR7+CD45RA+. The sample is drawn from a study of molecular identifiers for immune sequencing clone quantification. Study outcomes and limitations: Effector cells kept over 97% of their molecules in clones above 20 RNA copies, while naive cells kept under 1% there.

TCRdb analysed the PCR reads with MiXCR anew, one entry per CDR3 protein. Among more than 550,000 distinct CDR3 sequences listed, roughly 25% were seen once. The source of this sequence is a human donor in good health. Some libraries in this study had Jurkat cell RNA spiked in. The V call is TRBV9, the J call TRBJ2-1; D ambiguous. The sample taken for sequencing was naive CD8+ T cells from blood, with Jurkat cell RNA spiked in. The subset was: FACS-sorted CD8+CD4-CCR7+CD45RA+ naive T cells. The CDR3 sequence is CASSVAVTHSSYNEQFF. The CDR3 nucleotides are TGTGCCAGCAGCGTAGCAGTAACCCACAGCTCCTACAATGAGCAGTTCTTC.